This T cell receptor (beta chain) comes out of a study of control samples from healthy donors and cancer patients. Assay used: immunoSEQ multiplex PCR; TCRdb lists only in-frame clones, some missing. The data show 150,000 or so clones, over 85% seen once. CDR1 is SGDLS, CDR2 YYNGEE, per germline. The CDR3 is made up of 13 amino acids. V was clipped by 0 bases and J by 4 bases, with 6 bases between them. The sequencing input was blood. This chain joins TRBV9 and TRBJ2-3; D ambiguous. This receptor was taken from a man younger than 35 in good health. The CDR3 protein is CASSVGVPDTQYF. The CDR3 DNA sequence: TGTGCCAGCAGCGTAGGGGTTCCAGATACGCAGTATTTT.